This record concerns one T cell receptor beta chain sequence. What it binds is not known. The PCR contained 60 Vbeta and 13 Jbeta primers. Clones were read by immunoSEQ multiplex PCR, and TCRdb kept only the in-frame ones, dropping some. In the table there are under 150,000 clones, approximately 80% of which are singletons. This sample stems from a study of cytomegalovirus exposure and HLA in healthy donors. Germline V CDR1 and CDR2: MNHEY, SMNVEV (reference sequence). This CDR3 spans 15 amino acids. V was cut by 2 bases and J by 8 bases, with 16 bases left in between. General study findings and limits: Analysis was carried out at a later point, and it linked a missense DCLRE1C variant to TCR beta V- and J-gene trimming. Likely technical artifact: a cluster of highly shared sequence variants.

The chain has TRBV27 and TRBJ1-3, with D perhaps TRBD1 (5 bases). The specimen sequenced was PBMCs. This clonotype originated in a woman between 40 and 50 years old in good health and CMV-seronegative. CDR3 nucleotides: TGTGCCAGCAGTTTAGCGGGACTAGTTGCGGACACCATATATTTT. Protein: CASSLAGLVADTIYF.